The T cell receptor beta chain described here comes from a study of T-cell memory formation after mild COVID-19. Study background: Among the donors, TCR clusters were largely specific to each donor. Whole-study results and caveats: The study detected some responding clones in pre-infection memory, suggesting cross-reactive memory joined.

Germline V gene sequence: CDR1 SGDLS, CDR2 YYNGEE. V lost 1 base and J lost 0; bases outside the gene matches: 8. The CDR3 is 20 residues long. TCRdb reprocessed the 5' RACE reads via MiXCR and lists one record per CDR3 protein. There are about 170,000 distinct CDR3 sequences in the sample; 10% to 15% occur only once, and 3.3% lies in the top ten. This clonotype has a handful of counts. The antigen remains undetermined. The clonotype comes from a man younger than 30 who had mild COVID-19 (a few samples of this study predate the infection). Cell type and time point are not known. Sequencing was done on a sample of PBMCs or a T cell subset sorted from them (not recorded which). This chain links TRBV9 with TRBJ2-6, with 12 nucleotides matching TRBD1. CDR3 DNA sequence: TGTGCCAGCAGCGTATATGGGACAGGGGGCCGACTCTCTGGGGCCAACGTCCTGACTTTC. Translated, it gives CASSVYGTGGRLSGANVLTF.